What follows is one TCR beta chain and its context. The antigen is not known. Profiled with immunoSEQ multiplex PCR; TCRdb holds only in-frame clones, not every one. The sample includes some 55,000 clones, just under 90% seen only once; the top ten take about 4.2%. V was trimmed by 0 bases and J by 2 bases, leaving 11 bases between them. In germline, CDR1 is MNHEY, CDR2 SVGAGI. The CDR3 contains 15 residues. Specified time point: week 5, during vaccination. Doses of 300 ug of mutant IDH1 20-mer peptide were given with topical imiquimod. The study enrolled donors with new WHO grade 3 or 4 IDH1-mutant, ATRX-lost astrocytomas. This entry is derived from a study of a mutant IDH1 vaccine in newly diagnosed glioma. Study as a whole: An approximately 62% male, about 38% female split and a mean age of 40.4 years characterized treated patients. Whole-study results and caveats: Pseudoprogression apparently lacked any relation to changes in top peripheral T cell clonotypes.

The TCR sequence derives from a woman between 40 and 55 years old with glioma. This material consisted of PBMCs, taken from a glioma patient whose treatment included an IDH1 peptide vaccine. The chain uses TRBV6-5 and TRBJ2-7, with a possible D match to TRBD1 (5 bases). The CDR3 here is CASSYSSQGPYEQYF. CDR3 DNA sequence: TGTGCCAGCAGTTACTCGAGTCAGGGCCCCTACGAGCAGTACTTC.